This T cell receptor (beta chain) was sequenced for a study of T cell changes during pregnancy in multiple sclerosis. Libraries were prepared by immunoSEQ multiplex PCR; TCRdb keeps only in-frame clonotypes and omits some of them. The table records about 64,000 clones, 92% of them present only once. This TCR was recovered from a female donor with multiple sclerosis, enrolled in a pregnancy study. Sequences were derived from peripheral blood, sampled in the second trimester of pregnancy.

The CDR3 coding sequence is TGTGCCTGGAGTACCGGACAGTTCTACGAGCAGTACTTC. Translating it yields CAWSTGQFYEQYF. The V call is TRBV30, the J call TRBJ2-7; tentative D call: TRBD1 (6 bases). CDR1 and CDR2 (germline): GTSNPN, SVGIG (reference sequence). Trimming removed 2 bases from V and 3 bases from J, with 11 bases in between. The CDR3 totals 13 residues.